Listed below are T cell receptor beta chains from one sample, sequenced in a study of molecular identifiers for immune sequencing clone quantification. TCRdb processed the PCR reads anew with MiXCR; each CDR3 protein has one entry. There are around 470,000 distinct CDR3 sequences in the sample; 25% occur only once, and just over 0.75% lies in the top ten. Sequencing input: naive CD8+ T cells from blood, with Jurkat cell RNA spiked in. The source is a human donor in good health. Some libraries in this study had Jurkat cell RNA spiked in. Each CDR3 is given with its conserved first and last residue. Each record gives: clone size, D gene, J gene, V gene, CDR3 protein, CDR3 DNA. D genes are given only for firm matches. Clone size is shown for a subset of rows, as once, few, many or a class of expanded clone.

- TRBD2 TRBJ2-5 TRBV19 CASSIVTGGETQYF TGTGCCAGTAGTATAGTCACGGGAGGCGAGACCCAGTACTTC
many - TRBJ2-5 TRBV7-2 CASSQWGNQETQYF TGTGCCAGCAGCCAGTGGGGGAATCAAGAGACCCAGTACTTC
few - TRBJ2-3 TRBV11-1 CASSLVVGQPLTDTQYF TGTGCCAGCAGCTTAGTAGTGGGACAACCACTCACAGATACGCAGTATTTT
many TRBD1 TRBJ1-4 TRBV5-1 CASSLNRQGASEKLFF TGCGCCAGCAGCCTAAACCGACAGGGAGCCTCGGAAAAACTGTTTTTT
- TRBD2 TRBJ2-1 TRBV4-3 CASSQRLAGGHEQFF TGCGCCAGCAGCCAAAGACTAGCGGGAGGCCATGAGCAGTTCTTC
many TRBD2 TRBJ2-3 TRBV20-1 CSARVAGQDTQYF TGCAGTGCTAGGGTAGCGGGCCAGGATACGCAGTATTTT
few - TRBJ2-7 TRBV6-5 CASRSTGDEQYF TGTGCCAGCAGATCCACCGGGGACGAGCAGTACTTC
few TRBD1 TRBJ2-3 TRBV20-1 CSARGAGQGFTDTQYF TGCAGTGCTAGAGGTGCGGGACAGGGATTCACAGATACGCAGTATTTT
- TRBD1 TRBJ2-7 TRBV27 CASSLQGAYGQYF TGTGCCAGCAGTTTACAGGGGGCTTACGGGCAGTACTTC
- - TRBJ1-1 TRBV27 CASSPLWQGLAPDAFF TGTGCCAGCAGTCCCCTTTGGCAGGGTTTGGCCCCTGACGCTTTCTTT
- - TRBJ2-7 TRBV29-1 CSVEGAFGEKSSYERYF TGCAGCGTTGAAGGGGCTTTCGGGGAGAAAAGCTCCTACGAGCGGTACTTC